Many counts were recorded for the clone carrying this T cell receptor beta chain. Its target is not known. The data derive from a study of identical twins. Findings and limits, study-wide: The models gave estimates that fell short of the out-of-frame TCR alpha sharing seen in monozygotic twins. Conclusions came from cross-sectional statistical analysis, not from following the same donors. Twin-shared out-of-frame alpha sequences showed excess low generation probability. A lower insertion count was a feature of abundant cord blood beta clonotypes, with no such feature in memory repertoires.

TCRdb called the 5' RACE reads again in MiXCR, with one record for every CDR3 protein. This sample has about 690,000 distinct CDR3 sequences, with over 20% found just once. The CDR3 totals 15 residues. Trimming left V 8 bases short and J 0 bases short, with 11 bases between. Per germline, CDR1 ENHRY and CDR2 SYGVKD. The sample was also linked to a second study, of T cells expressing NK-cell markers.

Sample: PBMCs. The source of this sequence is a woman aged 18-29 years in good health. The chain is built from TRBV10-3 and TRBJ1-6; D ambiguous. CDR3 nucleotides: TGTGCCATCGGGGAGCAGAGCTCCTATAATTCACCCCTCCACTTT. The encoded protein is CAIGEQSSYNSPLHF.